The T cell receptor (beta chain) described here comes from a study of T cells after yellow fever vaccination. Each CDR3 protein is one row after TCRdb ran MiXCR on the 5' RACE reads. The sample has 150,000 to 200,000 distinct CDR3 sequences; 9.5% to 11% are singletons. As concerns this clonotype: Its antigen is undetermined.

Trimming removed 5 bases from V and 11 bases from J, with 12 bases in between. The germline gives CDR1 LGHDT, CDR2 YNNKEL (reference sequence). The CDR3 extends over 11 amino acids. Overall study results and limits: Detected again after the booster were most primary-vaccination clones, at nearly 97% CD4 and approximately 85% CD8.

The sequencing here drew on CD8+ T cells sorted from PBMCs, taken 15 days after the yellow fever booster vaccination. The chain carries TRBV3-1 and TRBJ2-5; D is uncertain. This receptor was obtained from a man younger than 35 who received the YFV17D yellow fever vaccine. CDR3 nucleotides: TGTGCCAGCAGCTATGGGAACTCGCAGTACTTC. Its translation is CASSYGNSQYF.